The rows below give T cell receptor beta chains drawn from one sample of a study of early T cells in non-severe SARS-CoV-2 infection. TCRdb fed the 5' RACE reads into MiXCR, producing one record per CDR3 protein. The sample has more than 95,000 distinct CDR3 sequences; under 15% are singletons. The sequenced material came from whole blood. Receptor source: an adult who was a healthcare worker with PCR-confirmed SARS-CoV-2 infection or an uninfected control (not recorded which). The CDR3 runs from the conserved cysteine through the conserved F or W. A D gene is named only where the DNA matches it firmly.

D	V	J	CDR3
.	TRBV5-1	TRBJ2-1	CASSLGTLYEQFF
.	TRBV4-2	TRBJ1-2	CASSQVSDYGYTF
.	TRBV3-1	TRBJ1-2	CASSQDPGHYGYTF
.	TRBV6-1	TRBJ2-7	CASRPYRDNSYEQYF
TRBD2	TRBV4-1	TRBJ2-1	CASSPGGGGALNEQFF
.	TRBV3-1	TRBJ2-5	CASSSGFTETQYF
.	TRBV6-1	TRBJ2-3	CASSEGTDTDTQYF
.	TRBV19	TRBJ1-2	CASRESGLDYGYTF
.	TRBV2	TRBJ2-2	CASIQAENTGELFF
.	TRBV12-3/TRBV12-4	TRBJ2-3	CASSRTRRTDTQYF
.	TRBV5-1	TRBJ2-2	CASSSDSFGGELFF
.	TRBV10-3	TRBJ1-2	CAITAAETNYGYTF
.	TRBV18	TRBJ2-1	CASSPGASSYNEQFF
TRBD1	TRBV2	TRBJ1-2	CASSEGTGGYGYTF
TRBD1	TRBV11-2	TRBJ1-1	CASSATRQGADTEAFF
.	TRBV12-3/TRBV12-4	TRBJ2-2	CAADEMSTGELFF
.	TRBV20-1	TRBJ1-2	CSARAGTYYGYTF
TRBD1	TRBV4-1	TRBJ1-2	CASSQIMTGANYGYTF
TRBD2	TRBV7-3	TRBJ2-1	CASSLSGASGINEQFF
.	TRBV19	TRBJ1-5	CASSASQGGGQPQHF
TRBD2	TRBV19	TRBJ2-1	CASKFAGGHNEQFF
TRBD1	TRBV25-1	TRBJ2-1	CASSIPDRGASYNEQFF
.	TRBV27	TRBJ1-1	CASMRGATEAFF
.	TRBV18	TRBJ1-1	CASSPVMGEAEAFF
.	TRBV9	TRBJ2-2	CASSTRDWNTGELFF
TRBD1	TRBV29-1	TRBJ2-7	CSVVSQGAYYEQYF
TRBD1	TRBV6-1	TRBJ2-5	CASKQTGDGGTQYF
TRBD2	TRBV2	TRBJ2-5	CASLAEYQETQYF
.	TRBV30	TRBJ1-2	CAWRPGPGNGYTF
TRBD1	TRBV6-6	TRBJ1-1	CASSFGQVSEAFF
.	TRBV5-4	TRBJ1-2	CASSLASNNGYTF
TRBD2	TRBV10-3	TRBJ2-5	CAISEGSSGETQYF
TRBD2	TRBV5-1	TRBJ2-7	CASSLWLAGMNEQYF
.	TRBV6-1	TRBJ1-1	CASSDPLSEVGTEAFF
TRBD1	TRBV30	TRBJ2-3	CAWRGQGTDTQYF
TRBD1	TRBV18	TRBJ1-1	CASSPRTGGTEAFF
TRBD2	TRBV6-1	TRBJ2-5	CASSEGGGGLQETQYF
.	TRBV29-1	TRBJ2-5	CSTRQETQYF
.	TRBV5-1	TRBJ1-6	CASSQAPGANSPLHF
TRBD2	TRBV2	TRBJ2-1	CASRWGGTLTYNEQFF
.	TRBV6-2/TRBV6-3	TRBJ1-5	CASRQGVGQPQHF
.	TRBV18	TRBJ2-5	CASSPTQETQYF
.	TRBV30	TRBJ1-4	CAWSAGRMGEKLFF
TRBD1	TRBV29-1	TRBJ2-7	CSVRKGQGSLSYEQYF
TRBD2	TRBV12-5	TRBJ2-1	CASGFSLAADNEQFF
.	TRBV30	TRBJ1-6	CAWSVEGHQPYNSPLHF
.	TRBV2	TRBJ2-2	CVSSQVMRSRRWELFF
.	TRBV7-3	TRBJ1-5	CASSLGRGQPQHF
.	TRBV18	TRBJ2-3	CASSPLRTGTDTQYF
.	TRBV30	TRBJ2-2	CAWSDRGELFF
.	TRBV4-1	TRBJ2-3	CASSQDSWDTQYF